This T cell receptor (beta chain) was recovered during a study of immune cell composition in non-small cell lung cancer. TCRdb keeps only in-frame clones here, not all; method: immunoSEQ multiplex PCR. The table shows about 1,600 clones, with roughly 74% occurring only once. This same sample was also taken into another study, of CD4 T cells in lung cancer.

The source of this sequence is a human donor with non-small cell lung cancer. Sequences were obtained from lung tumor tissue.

CDR3: CASSLGGEYQSQHF. The CDR3 DNA is TGTGCCAGCAGCTTAGGGGGGGAATACCAGTCCCAGCATTTT. The chain carries TRBV7-2 and TRBJ1-5; D might be TRBD1 (5 bases). Trimming shortened V by 1 base and J by 11 bases, and 15 bases separated the two germline ends. The CDR3 contains 14 residues. In germline, CDR1 is SGHTA, CDR2 FQGNSA.